The present T cell receptor beta chain was sequenced within a study of shared clonotypes between healthy human individuals. Details on this clone: Its antigen is not identified.

Study-level findings and limits: Only blood samples were collected, and tissue repertoires likely differ.

This CDR3 has 22 amino acids. Germline V CDR1 and CDR2: SNHLY, FYNNEI. V was clipped by 1 base and J by 6 bases; unmatched bases: 21. Method: immunoSEQ multiplex PCR; TCRdb's copy keeps in-frame clones and lacks some. This table holds 2 million to 2.5 million clones, around 95% found once. Sequencing used naive CD4+ T cells sorted from blood. Documented subset: CD45RA+ positively selected. This clonotype was sampled from a man aged 18-30 years in good health. V is TRBV2 and J is TRBJ2-3; 14 nucleotides agree with TRBD2. The CDR3 DNA sequence: TGTGCCAGCAGTGAAGGTTGGGACAGATATGGACTAGCGGGAGGCCACAGGGATACGCAGTATTTT. Amino acid sequence: CASSEGWDRYGLAGGHRDTQYF.